The source of this T cell receptor beta chain is a study of T cell clonotyping in hematopoietic cell transplantation. As for this clone: No antigen is known for it.

Findings of the study overall: Higher Inverse Simpson Index values in graft donor and pretransplant recipient predicted broader posttransplant TCR diversity.

Only in-frame clones appear in the TCRdb table, and some are missing; sequencing was by immunoSEQ multiplex PCR. The sample carries under 15,000 clones, around 90% recorded once. The trim removed 0 bases at V and 5 bases at J, leaving 7 bases unmatched. CDR1 and CDR2 from the germline V gene are MNHEY and SVGAGI. The CDR3 totals 16 residues. The chain is built from TRBV6-5 and TRBJ1-1; the match to TRBD1 covers 9 bases. The starting material was PBMCs, obtained 100 days after allogeneic stem cell transplant. The clonotype originates from a female patient aged 45-60 years who had an allogeneic stem cell transplant from an unrelated donor, so the T cells may come from the graft donor. Some clones in this sample may be carry-over from other donors' samples. CDR3 nucleotide sequence: TGTGCCAGCAGTTACTCGTACGGGACAGGGATTACTGAAGCTTTCTTT. Translated: CASSYSYGTGITEAFF.